The 23 T cell receptor beta chains below all came from one sample that was sequenced in a study of PD-L1 blockade in urothelial cancer (dated by TCRdb to 2016 to 2017). What this sample's time point label stands for: pretreatment peripheral blood. The method behind the library was the immunoSEQ multiplex PCR assay. The source is immuneACCESS, and TCRdb retained only in-frame sequences with V and J called. Part of the clones is not carried over; for the studies checked, unresolved V genes explain less than half of this, and the remainder is unexplained. The sample table records 40,000 or so clones; about four fifths of these occur just once. The ten largest clones represent roughly 7.1% of the sample. The sample in question was PBMCs, obtained around atezolizumab (anti-PD-L1) treatment. Source of these receptors: a man aged 55-75 years with urothelial cancer.

This chain joins TRBV5-6 and TRBJ1-1; D is possibly TRBD1 (6 bases). The V gene's germline CDR1 is SGHDT and CDR2 YYEEEE. The CDR3 is 14 amino acids. The ends were cut back, 0 bases at V and 5 bases at J, with 11 bases in the middle. The CDR3 DNA reads TGTGCCAGCAGCTTGGACAGGGTGTGGACTGAAGCTTTCTTT. Amino acids: CASSLDRVWTEAFF. The full variable domain, rest sourced from reference TRBV5-6 and TRBJ1-1, is DAGVTQSPTHLIKTRGQQVTLRCSPKSGHDTVSWYQQALGQGPQFIFQYYEEEERQRGNFPDRFSGHQFPNYSSELNVNALLLGDSALYLCASSLDRVWTEAFFGQGTRLTVV.

J is TRBJ2-3 and V is TRBV19, with D tentatively TRBD1 (5 bases). Trimming stripped 0 bases from V and 5 bases from J, with 12 bases between. The germline CDR1 and CDR2 sequences are LNHDA and SQIVND (reference sequence). The CDR3 covers 15 residues. This CDR3 is CASSIDQGPIDTQYF. DNA for the CDR3: TGTGCCAGTAGTATAGATCAGGGCCCTATAGATACGCAGTATTTT. Supplemented by reference TRBV19 and TRBJ2-3, the full variable domain reads DGGITQSPKYLFRKEGQNVTLSCEQNLNHDAMYWYRQDPGQGLRLIYYSQIVNDFQKGDIAEGYSVSREKKESFPLTVTSAQKNPTAFYLCASSIDQGPIDTQYFGPGTRLTVL.

The chain links TRBV5-4 to TRBJ2-5, with 7 bases lining up with TRBD1. The CDR3 has 14 residues. V shed 3 bases, J shed 1 base, and the junction held 3 bases outside the gene matches. Per the germline V gene, CDR1 is SGHNT and CDR2 is YYREEE (reference sequence). The chain's CDR3 is CASSSGQSQETQYF. The CDR3 region has the DNA TGTGCCAGCAGCTCGGGACAGAGCCAAGAGACCCAGTACTTC.

The rearrangement links TRBV5-6 to TRBJ2-3; D may be TRBD2 (6 bases). CDR3 length equals 19 residues. Trimming shortened V by 0 bases and J by 1 base, and 21 bases separated the two germline ends. CDR1 is SGHDT, CDR2 YYEEEE, per germline. CDR3 DNA sequence: TGTGCCAGCAGCTTGGCGTTGGGGGGAGGAGGCCTAGGCACAGATACGCAGTATTTT. It yields the protein CASSLALGGGGLGTDTQYF.

The V call is TRBV7-8, the J call TRBJ2-5, with D possibly TRBD1 on 5 matching bases. The CDR3 covers 13 residues. V was pared by 3 bases and J by 5 bases, with 10 bases between. Germline V CDR1 and CDR2: SGHVS, FQNEAQ. CDR3 region: CASSFRRDETQYF. The CDR3 DNA reads TGTGCCAGCAGCTTTCGCAGGGATGAGACCCAGTACTTC.

The chain has TRBV18 and TRBJ2-3, with 7 bases fitting TRBD1. CDR3 length: 13 amino acids. V was clipped by 6 bases and J by 7 bases; unmatched bases: 7. Germline assignment: CDR1 KGHSH and CDR2 LQKENI. The CDR3 nucleotides are TGTGCCAGCTCCGTAACAGGGGTGAATACGCAGTATTTT. Amino acid sequence: CASSVTGVNTQYF.

The rearrangement uses TRBV7-2 and TRBJ1-2; TRBD1 is a possible D gene (6 bases). Germline V gene lookup returns CDR1 SGHTA and CDR2 FQGNSA. The CDR3 spans 14 residues. Trimming left V 5 bases short and J 8 bases short, with 18 bases between. The CDR3 protein is CASSQTNRETGYTF. The CDR3, as DNA: TGTGCCAGCAGCCAGACTAACAGGGAAACGGGCTACACCTTC.

This chain uses TRBV28 with TRBJ1-2; D uncertain. Per the germline V gene, CDR1 is MDHEN and CDR2 is SYDVKM. V was trimmed by 10 bases and J by 4 bases, leaving 13 bases between them. The CDR3 spans 12 residues. CDR3 coding DNA: TGTGCCACCAACGGGAGAGCCTATGGCTACACCTTC. This sequence encodes CATNGRAYGYTF.

The rearrangement links TRBV10-3 to TRBJ1-3; D not resolved. V was clipped by 0 bases and J by 6 bases, with 9 bases between them. The CDR3 has 14 amino acids. The V gene's germline CDR1 is ENHRY and CDR2 SYGVKD. The CDR3 reads CAISESSGTNTIYF. Written as DNA, the CDR3 is TGTGCCATCAGTGAGTCTTCCGGTACAAACACCATATATTTT.

CDR3 DNA: TGTGCCAGCAGATTTGTCCTGAGCTCCTACAATGAGCAGTTCTTC. Translation: CASRFVLSSYNEQFF. V usage is TRBV6-1 and J usage is TRBJ2-1; D not resolved. The V end lost 6 bases, the J end lost 0 bases, and 12 bases lay between the germline ends. CDR1 is MNHNS and CDR2 is SASEGT in the germline V gene. The CDR3 covers 15 residues.

The chain carries TRBV27 and TRBJ2-7; the D gene is possibly TRBD1 (6 bases). From germline, CDR1 is MNHEY and CDR2 SMNVEV (reference sequence). The V end lost 2 bases, the J end lost 5 bases, and 16 bases lay between the germline ends. This CDR3 comprises 15 residues. CDR3 DNA: TGTGCCAGCAGTTTAGGGCGCGGCTGGGGGCACGAGCAGTACTTC. Amino acid sequence: CASSLGRGWGHEQYF.

V gene TRBV7-2 combines with J gene TRBJ2-4; D is unresolved. The CDR3 runs 12 residues. Germline V gene lookup returns CDR1 SGHTA and CDR2 FQGNSA. Trimming cost V 4 bases and J 6 bases, with 7 bases left between them. This CDR3 reads CASSSVRNIQYF. Here the CDR3 DNA reads TGTGCCAGCAGCTCTGTCAGAAACATTCAGTACTTC. The full variable domain, in which reference TRBV7-2 and TRBJ2-4 provide the parts outside the CDR3, is GAGVSQSPSNKVTEKGKDVELRCDPISGHTALYWYRQSLGQGLEFLIYFQGNSAPDKSGLPSDRFSAERTGGSVSTLTIQRTQQEDSAVYLCASSSVRNIQYFGAGTRLSVL.

The chain has TRBV5-1 and TRBJ2-7; the match to TRBD1 covers 9 bases. The CDR3 totals 15 residues. Trimming at V came to 0 bases and at J to 6 bases, leaving 7 bases not matched to a gene. Germline CDR1 is SGHRS and CDR2 is YFSETQ. The CDR3 is CASSLDSGQGFEQYF. Here the CDR3 DNA reads TGCGCCAGCAGCTTGGACTCGGGACAGGGTTTCGAGCAGTACTTC.

This chain uses TRBV7-6 with TRBJ1-1; the match to TRBD1 covers 8 bases. J lost 1 base, V lost 5 bases, and 6 bases had no gene match. Germline V gives CDR1 SGHVS, CDR2 FNYEAQ. The CDR3 covers 15 residues. The CDR3 DNA reads TGTGCCAGCAGCATGTCCGGGACAGGGAACACTGAAGCTTTCTTT. Translated: CASSMSGTGNTEAFF.

CDR3 DNA sequence: TGCGCCAGCAGCCAAGCTAGCGGGGGGCTTGGGTCCTACGAGCAGTACTTC. As protein: CASSQASGGLGSYEQYF. This sequence joins TRBV4-1 and TRBJ2-7; 11 bases are a match to TRBD2. The CDR3 loop spans 17 amino acids. The V segment lost 1 base and the J segment 1 base; nucleotides outside the gene matches: 6. The germline gives CDR1 MGHRA, CDR2 YSYEKL.

This rearrangement joins TRBV13 to TRBJ1-2; 11 nucleotides agree with TRBD1. The CDR3 sequence is 14 residues long. Germline CDR1 is PRHDT and CDR2 is FYEKMQ (reference sequence). Losses at the gene ends were 5 bases for V and 10 bases for J; bases not matched to a gene: 9. The CDR3 spells CASSPDRGQLDYTF. CDR3 nucleotides: TGTGCCAGCAGCCCGGACAGGGGGCAATTGGACTACACCTTC.

The chain is built from TRBV30 and TRBJ1-2; 11 bases are a match to TRBD1. CDR1 and CDR2 from the germline V gene are GTSNPN and SVGIG (reference sequence). V dropped 2 bases and J dropped 2; count of bases not matched to a gene: 7. The CDR3 runs 16 residues. The CDR3 region has the DNA TGTGCCTGGAGTCCACAGGACAGGGGGCGCAACTATGGCTACACCTTC. Its translation is CAWSPQDRGRNYGYTF.

V is TRBV6-5 and J is TRBJ2-3, with D perhaps TRBD1 (5 bases). This CDR3 spans 15 amino acids. The V gene lost 6 bases and the J gene lost 0 bases, with 13 bases spanning the gap. In germline, CDR1 is MNHEY, CDR2 SVGAGI. For the CDR3, the DNA is TGTGCCAGCAGCCGCGGACACCCTAGCACAGATACGCAGTATTTT. This sequence encodes CASSRGHPSTDTQYF.

V gene TRBV9 combines with J gene TRBJ2-3; 8 bases fit TRBD2. J was trimmed by 2 bases and V by 4 bases; bases with no gene match: 6. Germline CDR1 and CDR2: SGDLS and YYNGEE. This CDR3 region has 15 residues. CDR3 sequence reads: CASSPLSGNTDTQYF. The CDR3 DNA is TGTGCCAGCAGCCCCCTTAGCGGGAACACAGATACGCAGTATTTT.

This clone came up a few times. This sequence joins TRBV28 and TRBJ2-7, with 8 bases identical to TRBD2. With V trimmed by 5 bases and J by 3 bases, 9 bases remained unmatched. The CDR3 has 15 residues. The germline gives CDR1 MDHEN, CDR2 SYDVKM. The CDR3 loop is CASSRDLRGGYEQYF. CDR3 in DNA: TGTGCCAGCAGTCGGGACTTACGGGGGGGCTACGAGCAGTACTTC.

The gene calls are TRBV9 and TRBJ2-1, with 9 bases lining up with TRBD2. Trimming at V came to 0 bases and at J to 3 bases, leaving 10 bases not matched to a gene. The CDR3 runs to 18 residues. From germline, CDR1 is SGDLS and CDR2 YYNGEE. This CDR3 is CASSVGEAGGILYNEQFF. For the CDR3, the DNA is TGTGCCAGCAGCGTAGGGGAAGCGGGGGGCATCCTCTACAATGAGCAGTTCTTC.

The chain employs TRBV6-5 and TRBJ1-3; D is undetermined. The CDR3 runs to 11 residues. Trimming shortened V by 8 bases and J by 4 bases, and 6 bases separated the two germline ends. In germline, CDR1 is MNHEY, CDR2 SVGAGI. In DNA, the CDR3 is TGTGCCAGCGAGTGGGGAAACACCATATATTTT. Amino acid sequence: CASEWGNTIYF.

This clone was picked up a small number of times. The chain is built from TRBV27 and TRBJ1-2; D is perhaps TRBD1 (5 bases). Germline assignment: CDR1 MNHEY and CDR2 SMNVEV (reference sequence). Between the trimmed V and J ends, which lost 5 bases and 2 bases, there was a span of 15 bases. This CDR3 contains 15 residues. The CDR3 sequence: CASSPSVGGNYGYTF. CDR3 DNA sequence: TGTGCCAGCAGTCCCTCCGTGGGGGGGAACTATGGCTACACCTTC.